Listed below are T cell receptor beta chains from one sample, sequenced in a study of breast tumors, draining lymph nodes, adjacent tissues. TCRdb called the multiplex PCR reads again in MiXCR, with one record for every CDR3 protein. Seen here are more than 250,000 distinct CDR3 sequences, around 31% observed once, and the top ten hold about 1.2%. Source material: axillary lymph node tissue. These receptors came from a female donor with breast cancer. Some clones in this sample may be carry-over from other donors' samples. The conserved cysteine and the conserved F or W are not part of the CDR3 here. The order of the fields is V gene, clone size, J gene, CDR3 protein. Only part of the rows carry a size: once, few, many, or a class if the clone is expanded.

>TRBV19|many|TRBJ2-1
ASSKGGANEQF
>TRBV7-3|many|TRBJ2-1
ASSPTIAGGYNEQF
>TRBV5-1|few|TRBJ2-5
ASSPEGVGDTQY
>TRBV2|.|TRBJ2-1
ASLAGLRNEQF
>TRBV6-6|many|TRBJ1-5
ASSTGQGEQPQH
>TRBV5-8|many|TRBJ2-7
ASSFGGQGGEQY
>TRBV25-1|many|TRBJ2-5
ASSERTAQETQY
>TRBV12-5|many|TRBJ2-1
ASGPEGQGTYNEQF
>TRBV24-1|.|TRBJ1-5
ATSTGYQETQH
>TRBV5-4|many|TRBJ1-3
ASSLGEGSPGNTIY
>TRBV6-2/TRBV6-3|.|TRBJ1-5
ASSLDLYQPQH
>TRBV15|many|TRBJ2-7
ATSRGTGSYEQY
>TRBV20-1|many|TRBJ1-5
SASQGVFGSNQPQH
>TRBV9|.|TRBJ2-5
TSSGDGGSVTQS
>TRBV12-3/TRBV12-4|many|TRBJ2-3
ASSLETGGLAADTQY
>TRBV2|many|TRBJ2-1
ASSGNEQF
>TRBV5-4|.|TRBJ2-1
ASSLSGALYNEQF
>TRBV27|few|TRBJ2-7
ASSPDSGTSYEQY
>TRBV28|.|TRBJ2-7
ASTWGGDYEQY
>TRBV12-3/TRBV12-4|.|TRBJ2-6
ASSLSAGSNVLT
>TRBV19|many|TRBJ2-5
ASGSSGSETQY
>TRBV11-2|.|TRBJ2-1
ASSWTGTTGSYEQF
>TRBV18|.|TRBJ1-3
ASSPVRQAPSGNTIY
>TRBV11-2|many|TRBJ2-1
ASSLGSSGDEQF
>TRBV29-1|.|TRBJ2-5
SEGGGPFETQY
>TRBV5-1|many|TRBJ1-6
ASSWTGTVDSPLH
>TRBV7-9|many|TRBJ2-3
ASSLSPGTTDTQY
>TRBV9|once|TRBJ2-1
AAGLAGGTVHEQF